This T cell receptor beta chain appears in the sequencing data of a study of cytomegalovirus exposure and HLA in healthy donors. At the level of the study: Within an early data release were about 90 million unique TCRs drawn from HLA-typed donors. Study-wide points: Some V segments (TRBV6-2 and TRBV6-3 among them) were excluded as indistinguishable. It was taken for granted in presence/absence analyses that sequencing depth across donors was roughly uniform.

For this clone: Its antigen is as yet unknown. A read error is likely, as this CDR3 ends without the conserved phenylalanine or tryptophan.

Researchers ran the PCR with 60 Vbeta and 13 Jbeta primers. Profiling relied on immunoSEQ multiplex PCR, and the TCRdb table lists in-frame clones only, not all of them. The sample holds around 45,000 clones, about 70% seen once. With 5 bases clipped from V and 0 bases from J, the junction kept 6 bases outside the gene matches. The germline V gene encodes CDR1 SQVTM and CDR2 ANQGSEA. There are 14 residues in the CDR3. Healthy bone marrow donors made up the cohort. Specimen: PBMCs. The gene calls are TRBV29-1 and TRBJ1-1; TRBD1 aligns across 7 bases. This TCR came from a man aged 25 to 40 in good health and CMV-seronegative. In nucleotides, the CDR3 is TGCAGCGTTCGGCAGGGGGTAATGAACACTGAAGCTTTCGTT. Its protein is CSVRQGVMNTEAFV.